Reported below is one TCR beta chain. TCRdb keeps only in-frame clones here, not all; method: immunoSEQ multiplex PCR. The data show under 35,000 clones, with approximately 80% seen just once and around 25% held by the top ten. The data stem from a study of blood T cell repertoires in COVID-19. About the study: COVID-19 samples from acute and convalescent phases originated in the United States, Italy and Spain. T cells, B-cell-depleted T cells, or PBMCs provided the cDNA or gDNA that served as material.

This sequence originates from a man between 65 and 85 years old with active COVID-19. The specimen sequenced was peripheral blood.

CDR3 nucleotide sequence: TGTGCCAGCAGCTCCCTTTCTGGGCAACATGGCTACACCTTC. Protein product: CASSSLSGQHGYTF. V is TRBV13 and J is TRBJ1-2, with unresolved D. Germline V gives CDR1 PRHDT, CDR2 FYEKMQ (reference sequence). The CDR3 contains 14 residues. Trimming left V 4 bases short and J 6 bases short, with 15 bases between.